The entry that follows covers one T cell receptor beta chain sequence. These data are taken from a study of blood T cell repertoires in COVID-19. At the level of the study: The analysed material was cDNA or gDNA that came from T cells, B-cell-depleted T cells, or PBMCs.

Looked up from germline, CDR1 is SNHLY and CDR2 is FYNNEI. The ends were cut back, 3 bases at V and 2 bases at J, with 7 bases in the middle. CDR3 length equals 13 residues. Using immunoSEQ multiplex PCR, the repertoire was profiled, and TCRdb retains in-frame clones only, with some absent. The profile covers about 120,000 clones, with over 70% appearing a single time and more than 5% taken by the ten largest. This TCR derives from a man older than 75 with active or convalescent COVID-19. V and J are TRBV2 and TRBJ1-1, with D unresolved. The sequenced material came from peripheral blood. CDR3 coding DNA: TGTGCCAGCAGTGACGAGGGTAACACTGAAGCTTTCTTT. Translated: CASSDEGNTEAFF.